The 9 T cell receptor beta chains below come from one sample, sequenced in a study of cytomegalovirus exposure and HLA in healthy donors. The PCR was carried out with 60 Vbeta primers and 13 Jbeta primers. TCRdb's copy holds only in-frame clones and misses some; the assay was immunoSEQ multiplex PCR. The sample lists 55,000 to 85,000 clones, around 61% occurring once. The source material was PBMCs. These receptors were taken from a woman aged 50 to 65 in good health and CMV-seronegative.

This clone was observed a few times. The V call is TRBV7-3, the J call TRBJ2-2; D possibly corresponds to TRBD2 (6 bases). Germline-derived CDR1 and CDR2 are SGHTA and FQGTGA. V was cut by 2 bases and J by 6 bases, with 7 bases left in between. The CDR3 has 13 residues. CDR3 sequence: CASSLGRPGELFF. The CDR3 DNA reads as TGTGCCAGCAGCTTAGGGAGGCCCGGGGAGCTGTTTTTT.

In its sample, this clone was seen a few times. This chain joins TRBV25-1 and TRBJ2-7, with 7 bases fitting TRBD1. Germline trimming cut 7 bases from V and 5 bases from J; bases unmatched to any gene: 5. Per the germline V gene, CDR1 is MGHDK and CDR2 is SYGVNS. The CDR3 is made up of 12 amino acids. The CDR3 loop is CASTQGTHEQYF. The CDR3 bases are TGTGCCAGCACACAGGGGACCCACGAGCAGTACTTC.

This clone was observed a single time. This chain joins TRBV19 and TRBJ2-3; no definite D call. From germline, CDR1 is LNHDA and CDR2 SQIVND (reference sequence). The CDR3 has 14 residues. The V and J ends lost 3 bases and 2 bases respectively, with 9 bases between them. The CDR3 DNA reads as TGTGCCAGTAGTATGACTTACAACACAGATACGCAGTATTTT. Its translation is CASSMTYNTDTQYF.

The rearrangement links TRBV11-3 to TRBJ2-4, with 7 bases aligning to TRBD1. The CDR3 consists of 13 residues. CDR1 SGHNT and CDR2 YENEEA come from the germline V gene. J gave up 5 bases and V 3 bases, and 1 base lay outside the gene matches. For the CDR3, the DNA is TGTGCCAGCAGCTTCGGACAGGAAAACATTCAGTACTTC. It translates to CASSFGQENIQYF.

V usage is TRBV5-4 and J usage is TRBJ2-3, with D maybe TRBD1 (6 bases). There are 16 residues in the CDR3. Per the germline V gene, CDR1 is SGHNT and CDR2 is YYREEE (reference sequence). V shed 0 bases and J shed 1 base, with 12 bases lying between them. The CDR3 reads CASSLAAGAGTDTQYF. CDR3 DNA: TGTGCCAGCAGCTTGGCCGCAGGGGCCGGCACAGATACGCAGTATTTT.

This clone occurred once. The chain joins TRBV6-6 to TRBJ1-2, with 8 bases fitting TRBD1. V lost 0 bases and J lost 4; bases outside the gene matches: 4. The CDR3 sequence is 15 residues long. The germline V gene has CDR1 MNHNY and CDR2 SVGAGI (reference sequence). The CDR3 DNA follows: TGTGCCAGCAGTTACTCGACAGGGGCCAGCTATGGCTACACCTTC. This translates into CASSYSTGASYGYTF.

The chain uses TRBV5-6 and TRBJ2-5, with D possibly matching TRBD1 (6 bases). Trimming pared 4 bases from V and 5 bases from J, leaving 21 bases between. Germline V lookup: CDR1 SGHDT, CDR2 YYEEEE. The CDR3 runs to 16 residues. The CDR3 reads CASSGIGRGWMETQYF. CDR3 bases: TGTGCCAGCAGCGGGATAGGCAGGGGATGGATGGAGACCCAGTACTTC.

The chain uses TRBV28 and TRBJ1-5; D might be TRBD1 (5 bases). Germline V CDR1 and CDR2: MDHEN, SYDVKM. The CDR3 has 16 amino acids. V was shortened by 7 bases and J by 1 base, with 17 bases between the two germline ends. The CDR3 is CASITAQGWSNQPQHF. The CDR3, as DNA: TGTGCCAGCATCACAGCCCAGGGATGGAGCAATCAGCCCCAGCATTTT.

This rearrangement joins TRBV19 to TRBJ1-4; a weak D match, TRBD1 (5 bases). Germline CDR1 LNHDA, CDR2 SQIVND (reference sequence). The CDR3 is 18 amino acids. V lost 3 bases and J 0 bases, leaving 17 bases between the germline ends. CDR3 nucleotides: TGTGCCAGTAGTATCCGGTTTAAGGGGCAAGCAACTAATGAAAAACTGTTTTTT. It is translated as CASSIRFKGQATNEKLFF.